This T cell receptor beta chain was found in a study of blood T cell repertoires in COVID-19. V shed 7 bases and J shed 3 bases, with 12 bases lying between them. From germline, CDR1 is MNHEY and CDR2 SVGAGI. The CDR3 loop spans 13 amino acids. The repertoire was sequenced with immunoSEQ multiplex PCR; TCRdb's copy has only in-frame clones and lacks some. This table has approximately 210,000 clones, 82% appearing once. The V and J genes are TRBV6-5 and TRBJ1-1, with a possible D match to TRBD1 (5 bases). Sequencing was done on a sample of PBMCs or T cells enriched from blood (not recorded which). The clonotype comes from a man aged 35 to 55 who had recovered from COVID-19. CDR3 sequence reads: CASKWGDDTEAFF. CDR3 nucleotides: TGTGCCAGCAAGTGGGGGGATGACACTGAAGCTTTCTTT.